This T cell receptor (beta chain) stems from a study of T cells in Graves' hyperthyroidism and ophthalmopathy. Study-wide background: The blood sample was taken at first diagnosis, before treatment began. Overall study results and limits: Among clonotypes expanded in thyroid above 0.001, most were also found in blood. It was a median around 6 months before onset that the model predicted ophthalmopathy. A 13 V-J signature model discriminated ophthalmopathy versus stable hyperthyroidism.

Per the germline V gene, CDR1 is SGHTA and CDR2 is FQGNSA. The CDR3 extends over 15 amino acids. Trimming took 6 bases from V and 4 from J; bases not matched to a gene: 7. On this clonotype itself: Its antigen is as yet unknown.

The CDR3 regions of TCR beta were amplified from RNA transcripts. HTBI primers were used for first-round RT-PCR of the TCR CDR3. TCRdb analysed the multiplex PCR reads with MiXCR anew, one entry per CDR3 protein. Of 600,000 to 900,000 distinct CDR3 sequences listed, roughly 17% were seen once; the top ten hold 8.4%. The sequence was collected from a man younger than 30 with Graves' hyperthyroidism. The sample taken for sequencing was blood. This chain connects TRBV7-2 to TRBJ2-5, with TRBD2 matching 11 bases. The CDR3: CASRLAGGAGETQYF. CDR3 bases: TGTGCCAGCAGGCTAGCGGGAGGTGCAGGAGAGACCCAGTACTTC.